This passage covers 8 T cell receptor beta chains from one sample sequenced in a study of blood T cell repertoires in COVID-19. Sequencing used immunoSEQ multiplex PCR; TCRdb keeps in-frame clones, though not all of them. This table holds about 240,000 clones, 83% found once. Sequenced material: peripheral blood. The receptors come from a human donor in a cohort sampled during active COVID-19.

This clone was detected only once. The rearrangement links TRBV7-3 to TRBJ2-1; 9 bases are shared with TRBD2. The V gene end was trimmed by 1 base and the J gene end by 7 bases; junction bases not matched to a gene: 11. The CDR3 extends over 17 amino acids. Germline assignment: CDR1 SGHTA and CDR2 FQGTGA. CDR3 in amino acids: CASSLIGASGTTNEQFF. The CDR3 nucleotides read TGTGCCAGCAGCTTAATCGGTGCTAGCGGGACGACGAATGAGCAGTTCTTC.

This sequence joins TRBV28 and TRBJ1-1; a weak D match, TRBD1 (5 bases). V was trimmed by 7 bases and J by 2 bases, leaving 14 bases between them. The CDR3 runs to 14 residues. The germline V gene encodes CDR1 MDHEN and CDR2 SYDVKM. CDR3 bases: TGTGCCAGCAAACCTCACGGGGGAAACACTGAAGCTTTCTTT. It specifies CASKPHGGNTEAFF.

CDR3 nucleotides: TGTGCCAGCTCACCTTTGCGAAACGAAAAACTGTTTTTT. It specifies CASSPLRNEKLFF. The V call is TRBV18, the J call TRBJ1-4; D remains ambiguous. The CDR3 loop spans 13 amino acids. V gave up 3 bases and J gave up 8 bases, with 10 bases separating them. CDR1 is KGHSH, CDR2 LQKENI, per germline.

The J gene is TRBJ2-7, the V gene TRBV28; D may be TRBD2 (5 bases). The germline CDR1 and CDR2 sequences are MDHEN and SYDVKM. V lost 6 bases and J 3 bases, leaving 12 bases between the germline ends. This CDR3 spans 13 amino acids. The CDR3 protein is CASSPGSLYEQYF. The CDR3 DNA reads as TGTGCCAGCAGCCCTGGGAGTCTCTACGAGCAGTACTTC.

The chain is built from TRBV5-1 and TRBJ1-6; 9 nucleotides line up with TRBD1. In germline, CDR1 is SGHRS, CDR2 YFSETQ. This CDR3 has 15 amino acids. J lost 7 bases, V lost 4 bases, and 6 bases had no gene match. CDR3 sequence reads: CASSPKGTGNSPLHF. For the CDR3, the DNA is TGCGCCAGCAGCCCTAAGGGGACAGGGAATTCACCCCTCCACTTT.

The chain couples TRBV6-6 to TRBJ2-7; perhaps TRBD1 as D (6 bases). V dropped 3 bases and J dropped 2 bases, with 11 bases sitting between them. The CDR3 has 14 amino acids. Germline V gene lookup returns CDR1 MNHNY and CDR2 SVGAGI (reference sequence). CDR3 in amino acids: CASSYQGSAYEQYF. The DNA of the CDR3 is TGTGCCAGCAGTTATCAGGGGTCCGCCTACGAGCAGTACTTC.

V is TRBV7-9 and J is TRBJ2-7, with 7 bases matching TRBD1. The CDR3 consists of 14 residues. Germline assignment: CDR1 SEHNR and CDR2 FQNEAQ (reference sequence). V shed 1 base, J shed 4 bases, and the junction held 4 bases outside the gene matches. The chain's CDR3 is CASSLVGTAYEQYF. The CDR3 nucleotides are TGTGCCAGCAGCTTAGTAGGGACAGCTTACGAGCAGTACTTC.

This clone was detected only a few times. V usage is TRBV27 and J usage is TRBJ1-2, with TRBD1 as a possible D gene (6 bases). V dropped 5 bases and J dropped 8 bases, with 18 bases sitting between them. The V gene's germline CDR1 is MNHEY and CDR2 SMNVEV (reference sequence). The CDR3 consists of 14 residues. In DNA, the CDR3 is TGTGCCAGCAGTCCCCGAGGCAGGGGCCTCGGCTACACCTTC. It yields the protein CASSPRGRGLGYTF.